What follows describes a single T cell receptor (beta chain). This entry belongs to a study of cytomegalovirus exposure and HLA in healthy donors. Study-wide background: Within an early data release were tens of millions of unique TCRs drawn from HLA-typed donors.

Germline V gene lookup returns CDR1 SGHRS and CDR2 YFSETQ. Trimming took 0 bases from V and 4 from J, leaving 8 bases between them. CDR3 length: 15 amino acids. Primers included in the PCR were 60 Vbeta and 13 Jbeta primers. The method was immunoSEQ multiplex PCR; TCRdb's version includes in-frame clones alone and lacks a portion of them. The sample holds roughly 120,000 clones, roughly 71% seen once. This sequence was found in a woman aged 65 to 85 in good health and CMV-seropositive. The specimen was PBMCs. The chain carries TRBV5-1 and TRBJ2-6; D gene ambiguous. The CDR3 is CASSLDPGGANVLTF. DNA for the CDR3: TGCGCCAGCAGCTTGGATCCCGGGGGGGCCAACGTCCTGACTTTC.